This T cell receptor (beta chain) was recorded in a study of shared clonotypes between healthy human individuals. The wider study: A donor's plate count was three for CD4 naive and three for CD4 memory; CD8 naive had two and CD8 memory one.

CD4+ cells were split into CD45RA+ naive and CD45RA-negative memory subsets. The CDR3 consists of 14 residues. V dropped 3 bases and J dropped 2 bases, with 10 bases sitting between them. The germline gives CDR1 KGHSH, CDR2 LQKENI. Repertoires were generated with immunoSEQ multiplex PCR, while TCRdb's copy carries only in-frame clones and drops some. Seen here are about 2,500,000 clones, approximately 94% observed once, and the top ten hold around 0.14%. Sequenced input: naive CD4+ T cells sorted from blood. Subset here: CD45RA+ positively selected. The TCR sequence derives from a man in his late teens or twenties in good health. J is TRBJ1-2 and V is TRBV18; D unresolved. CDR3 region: CASSPVQLNYGYTF. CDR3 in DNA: TGTGCCAGCTCACCCGTACAGCTAAACTATGGCTACACCTTC.